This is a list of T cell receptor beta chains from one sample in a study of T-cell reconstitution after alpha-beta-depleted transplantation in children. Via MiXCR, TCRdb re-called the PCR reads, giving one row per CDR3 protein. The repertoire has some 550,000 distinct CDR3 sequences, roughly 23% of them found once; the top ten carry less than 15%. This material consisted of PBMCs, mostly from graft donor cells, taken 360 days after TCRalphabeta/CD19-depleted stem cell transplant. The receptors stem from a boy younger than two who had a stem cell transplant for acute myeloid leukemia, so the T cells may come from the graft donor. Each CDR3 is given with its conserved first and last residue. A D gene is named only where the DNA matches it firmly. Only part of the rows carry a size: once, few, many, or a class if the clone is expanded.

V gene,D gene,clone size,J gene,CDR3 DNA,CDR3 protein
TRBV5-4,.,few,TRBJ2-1,TGTGCCAGCAGCCGGAGGGTGGTCTCCTACAATGAGCAGTTCTTC,CASSRRVVSYNEQFF
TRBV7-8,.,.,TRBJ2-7,TGTGCCAGCAGCTCAGAGGACGGCTCCTACGAGCAGTACTTC,CASSSEDGSYEQYF
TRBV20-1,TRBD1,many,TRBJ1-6,TGCAGTGCTAGCCCCGGGACAGGCAATTCACCCCTCCACTTT,CSASPGTGNSPLHF
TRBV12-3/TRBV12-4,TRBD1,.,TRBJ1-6,TGTGCCAGCAGCCGGGACAGGAGCTCCTATAATTCACCCCTCCACTTT,CASSRDRSSYNSPLHF
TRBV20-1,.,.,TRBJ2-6,TGCAGTGCTGGGGGGGGGCCAGGGGCCAACGTCCTGACTTTC,CSAGGGPGANVLTF
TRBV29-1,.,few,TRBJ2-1,TGCAGCGTTCCACATGTGGGGAATAGGGGGTTCTCCTACAATGAGCAGTTCTTC,CSVPHVGNRGFSYNEQFF
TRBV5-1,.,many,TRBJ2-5,TGCGCCAGCAGCTTGGCCGACGTAGGGGAGACCCAGTACTTC,CASSLADVGETQYF
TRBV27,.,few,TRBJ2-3,TGTGCCAGCAGTTACCTCTCTAGCACAGATACGCAGTATTTT,CASSYLSSTDTQYF
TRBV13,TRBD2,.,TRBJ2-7,TGTGCCAGCGGCCTAGCGGGGGTCTACGAGCAGTACTTC,CASGLAGVYEQYF
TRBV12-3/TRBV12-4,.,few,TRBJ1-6,TGTGCCAGCAGTTTTGGGGGGGCCTATAATTCACCCCTCCACTTT,CASSFGGAYNSPLHF
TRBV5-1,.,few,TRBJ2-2,TGCGCCAGCAGCGCTACTAGAGGGGACACCGGGGAGCTGTTTTTT,CASSATRGDTGELFF
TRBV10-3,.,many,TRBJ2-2,TGTGCCATCAGATCCCAGGCCGACACCGGGGAGCTGTTTTTT,CAIRSQADTGELFF
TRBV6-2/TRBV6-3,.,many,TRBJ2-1,TGTGCCAGCAGTTCCTCTACGTACAATGAGCAGTTCTTC,CASSSSTYNEQFF
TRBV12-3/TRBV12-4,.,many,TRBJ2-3,TGTGCCAGCAGTTCGTCAGCTAGCACAGATACGCAGTATTTT,CASSSSASTDTQYF
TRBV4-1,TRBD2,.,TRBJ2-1,TGCGCCAGCAGTATTACGGCTAGCGGGGGCCCGAGCTCCTACAATGAGCAGTTCTTC,CASSITASGGPSSYNEQFF
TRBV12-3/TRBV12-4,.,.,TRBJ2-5,TGTGCCAGCACTGCCCGCAGCGTACAAGAGACCCAGTACTTC,CASTARSVQETQYF
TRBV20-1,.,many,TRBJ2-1,TGCAGTGCCGGCCGGTGGGGGGGCGGAGAGCAGTTCTTC,CSAGRWGGGEQFF
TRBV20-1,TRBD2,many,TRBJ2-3,TGCAGTGCCCCAATAGCGGGGAGGGCAGATACGCAGTATTTT,CSAPIAGRADTQYF
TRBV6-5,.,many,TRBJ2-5,TGTGCCAGCAGTTACGGGGGGTACGGAGAGACCCAGTACTTC,CASSYGGYGETQYF
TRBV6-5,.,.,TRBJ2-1,TGTGCCAGCAGTTCCATTAGCACTCTTAATGAGCAGTTCTTC,CASSSISTLNEQFF
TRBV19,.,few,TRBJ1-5,TGTGCCAGTAGTATAGAGAACACTAATCAGCCCCAGCATTTT,CASSIENTNQPQHF
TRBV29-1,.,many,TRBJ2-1,TGCAGCGGGACGTTGGATTCCTACAATGAGCAGTTCTTC,CSGTLDSYNEQFF
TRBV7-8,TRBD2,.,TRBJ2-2,TGTGCCAGCAGCTTCCGGACTAGCGGGGGGGCCAGGAACACCGGGGAGCTGTTTTTT,CASSFRTSGGARNTGELFF
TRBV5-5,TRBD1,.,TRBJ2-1,TGTGCCAGCAGCTTCAAACAGGGGGCGGTTTCCAATGAGCAGTTCTTC,CASSFKQGAVSNEQFF
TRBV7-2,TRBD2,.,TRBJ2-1,TGTGCCAGCAGTCCCGCCGGTGCGGGGGACAATGAGCAGTTCTTC,CASSPAGAGDNEQFF
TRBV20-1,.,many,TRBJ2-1,TGCAGTGCCGGGTCCGGTCTTCATGAGCAGTTCTTC,CSAGSGLHEQFF
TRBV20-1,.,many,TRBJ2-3,TGCAGTGCTGCGTGGGGGGGGCGGACAGATACGCAGTATTTT,CSAAWGGRTDTQYF
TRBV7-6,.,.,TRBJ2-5,TGTGCCAGCAGCCATGGACAGAAGTACCAAGAGACCCAGTACTTC,CASSHGQKYQETQYF
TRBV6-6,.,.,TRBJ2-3,TGTGCCAGCAGTTGGGCTGGGGAAGATACGCAGTATTTT,CASSWAGEDTQYF
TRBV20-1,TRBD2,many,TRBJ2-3,TGCAGTGCTAGGGGGGGGGAGTCCACAGATACGCAGTATTTT,CSARGGESTDTQYF
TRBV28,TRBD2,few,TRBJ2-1,TGTGCCAGCAGTACCCGCGGGGGGGCCCTGTACAATGAGCAGTTCTTC,CASSTRGGALYNEQFF
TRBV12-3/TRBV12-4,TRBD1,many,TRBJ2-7,TGTGCCAGCAGCCTCGGGACAGGGCCTTCCTACGAGCAGTACTTC,CASSLGTGPSYEQYF
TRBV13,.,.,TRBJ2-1,TGTGCCAGCAGCTTGGAGGGGGGGCGGGTTGAGCAGTTCTTC,CASSLEGGRVEQFF
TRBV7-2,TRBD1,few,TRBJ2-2,TGTGCCAGCAGCCCCCGGACAGGGTGGGCCGGGGAGCTGTTTTTT,CASSPRTGWAGELFF
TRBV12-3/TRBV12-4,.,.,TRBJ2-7,TGTGCCAGCAGAGCTAACTACGAGCAGTACTTC,CASRANYEQYF
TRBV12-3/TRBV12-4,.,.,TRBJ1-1,TGTGCCAGCAGTCAGGGGAGGACTGAAGCTTTCTTT,CASSQGRTEAFF
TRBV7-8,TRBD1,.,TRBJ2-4,TGTGCCAGCAGCTTACGACAGGGGGCGCGGGCTGGTGGCAAAAACATTCAGTACTTC,CASSLRQGARAGGKNIQYF
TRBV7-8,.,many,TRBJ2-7,TGTGCCAGCAGCTCAGACTCCCACCCCCACGAGCAGTACTTC,CASSSDSHPHEQYF
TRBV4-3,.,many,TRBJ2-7,TGCGCCAGCAGCCAAGGCCGAACCTACGAGCAGTACTTC,CASSQGRTYEQYF
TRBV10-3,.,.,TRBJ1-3,TGTGCCATCGGCCGGAGCCCGGTGACCTCTGGAAACACCATATATTTT,CAIGRSPVTSGNTIYF
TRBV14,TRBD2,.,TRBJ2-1,TGTGCCAGCAGCCAAGAGGGGAGAGGGACTAGAAGCACCCGAGAGCAGTTCTTC,CASSQEGRGTRSTREQFF
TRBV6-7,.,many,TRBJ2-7,TGTGCCAGCCCCCAGGAGGGTACGGAAGGGGACGACGAGCAGTACTTC,CASPQEGTEGDDEQYF
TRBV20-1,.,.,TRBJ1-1,TGCAGTACAAAGACGTCCACTGAAGCTTTCTTT,CSTKTSTEAFF
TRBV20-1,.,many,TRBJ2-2,TGCAGTGCTAGAGTTGCGAACACCGGGGAGCTGTTTTTT,CSARVANTGELFF
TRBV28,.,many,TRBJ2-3,TGTGCCAGCAGTCGCTGGGACTCCTATAGCACAGATACGCAGTATTTT,CASSRWDSYSTDTQYF
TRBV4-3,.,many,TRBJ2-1,TGCGCCAGCAGCCAAGAAGGCACGAATGAGCAGTTCTTC,CASSQEGTNEQFF
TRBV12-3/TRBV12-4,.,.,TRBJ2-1,TGTGCCAGCAGTTTTTCAGTCGGGAATGAGCAGTTCTTC,CASSFSVGNEQFF
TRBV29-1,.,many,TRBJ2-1,TGCAGCGTTGAAGTATGGACAGCTAACAATGAGCAGTTCTTC,CSVEVWTANNEQFF
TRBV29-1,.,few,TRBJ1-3,TGCAGCGTTGTTCGGGGCGGTTCTGGAAACACCATATATTTT,CSVVRGGSGNTIYF
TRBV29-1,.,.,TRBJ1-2,TGCAGCGTTGAGGACAGAGAAACCTATGGCTACACCTTC,CSVEDRETYGYTF
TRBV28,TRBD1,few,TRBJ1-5,TGTGCCAGCAGCCGTAAACAGGGGGCAGGGAATCAGCCCCAGCATTTT,CASSRKQGAGNQPQHF
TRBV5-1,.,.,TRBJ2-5,TGCGCCAGCAGCTTGATGGCGGGAGAGACCCAGTACTTC,CASSLMAGETQYF
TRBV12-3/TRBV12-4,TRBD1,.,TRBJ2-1,TGTGCCAGCAGTCAGAGCCGACAGGGAAATGAGCAGTTCTTC,CASSQSRQGNEQFF
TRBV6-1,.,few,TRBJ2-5,TGTGCCAGCAGCCCCAACAGGTTCTCAGAGACCCAGTACTTC,CASSPNRFSETQYF
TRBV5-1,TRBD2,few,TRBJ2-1,TGCGCCAGCAGCTTCTTAGCGGGGAAAGATGAGCAGTTCTTC,CASSFLAGKDEQFF
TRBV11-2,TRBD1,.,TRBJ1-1,TGTGCCAGCAGCTTAGATCTGGACAGGGACACTGAAGCTTTCTTT,CASSLDLDRDTEAFF
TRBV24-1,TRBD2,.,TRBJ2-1,TGTGCCACCAGTGAACCTAGCGGGGGGGCCCACAATGAGCAGTTCTTC,CATSEPSGGAHNEQFF
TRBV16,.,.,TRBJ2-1,TGTGCCAGCAGCCAATACAGGGCGAATGAGCAGTTCTTC,CASSQYRANEQFF
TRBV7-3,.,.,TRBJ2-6,TGTGCCAGCAGTGCCGAACCACAGGGCACCCTCGTCTCTGGGGCCAACGTCCTGACTTTC,CASSAEPQGTLVSGANVLTF